These T cell receptor beta chains were read from a single sample in a study of yellow fever vaccine responses in identical twins. TCRdb re-called the RT-PCR reads through MiXCR, storing one row per CDR3 protein. Of approximately 20,000 distinct CDR3 sequences listed, over 65% are singletons. Specimen: T cells from blood (PBMCs), unsorted or a sorted subset (not recorded which), collected before or after yellow fever vaccination (not recorded which). The receptor source for this set is a woman aged 18 to 35 who received the yellow fever vaccine. Each CDR3 is given with its conserved first and last residue. A D gene is named only where the DNA matches it firmly. Clone size appears in some rows only: once, few, many, or a class for an expanded clone.

TRBJ1-5	.	TRBV20-1	.	TGCAGTGCTAGTTCCGGGATTCAGCCCCAGCATTTT	CSASSGIQPQHF
TRBJ1-5	.	TRBV28	.	TGTGCCAGAAGTTCAGCCCCTTGGAATCAGCCCCAGCATTTT	CARSSAPWNQPQHF
TRBJ2-1	.	TRBV7-9	TRBD2	TGTGCCAGCAGCCCTGGACTAGCGGGAAGTTCCTACAATGAGCAGTTCTTC	CASSPGLAGSSYNEQFF
TRBJ1-5	.	TRBV2	TRBD1	TGTGCCAGCACTGCTGGGGGGACAGGGGAAGGTCAGCCCCAGCATTTT	CASTAGGTGEGQPQHF
TRBJ1-1	.	TRBV25-1	.	TGTGCCAGCAGTGAAGGTATTGGAGCTTTCTTT	CASSEGIGAFF
TRBJ2-7	.	TRBV29-1	TRBD2	TGCAGCGTTTTGGGGGGACTAGCGGGACCCTCCTACGAGCAGTACTTC	CSVLGGLAGPSYEQYF
TRBJ2-1	.	TRBV10-1	.	TGCGCCAGCAGTGATGGACAGTTATACAATGAGCAGTTCTTC	CASSDGQLYNEQFF
TRBJ1-1	.	TRBV5-1	.	TGCGCCAGCAGCCAAACGGAGTACACTGAAGCTTTCTTT	CASSQTEYTEAFF
TRBJ2-1	few	TRBV11-1	TRBD1	TGTGCCAGCAGCTTGGGACAGGGGGCATATGAGCAGTTCTTC	CASSLGQGAYEQFF
TRBJ2-1	.	TRBV6-1	.	TGTGCCAGCAGTGTGCAGTACTGGCAGTTCTTC	CASSVQYWQFF
TRBJ1-2	.	TRBV11-1	TRBD1	TGTACCAGCAGCTTAGTGGGGAGGACAGGCTTGGGCGATGGCTACACCTTC	CTSSLVGRTGLGDGYTF
TRBJ1-5	once	TRBV18	.	TGTGCCAGCTCTTACGCCGGAGATCAGCCCCAGCATTTT	CASSYAGDQPQHF
TRBJ2-4	.	TRBV24-1	.	TGTGCCACCAGTGGGAGAGGAAACATTCAGTACTTC	CATSGRGNIQYF
TRBJ1-1	.	TRBV3-1	.	TGTGCCAGCAGCCAAGCAGGGATCGCTGAAGCTTTCTTT	CASSQAGIAEAFF
TRBJ2-3	.	TRBV20-1	.	TGCAGTGCTCCCCCCGCGGAGGGCCTCGATACGCAGTATTTT	CSAPPAEGLDTQYF
TRBJ2-7	.	TRBV12-5	.	TGTGCTAGTGCCATTAGCTACGAGCAGTACTTC	CASAISYEQYF
TRBJ2-1	.	TRBV11-3	TRBD2	TGTGCCAGCAGCTTATTTTCCGGGACTAGCGGGAGCGGGAATGAGCAGTTCTTC	CASSLFSGTSGSGNEQFF
TRBJ1-2	few	TRBV7-9	TRBD1	TGTGCCAGCAGCTTAGCTAGGGACAGGGCTGGCTACACCTTC	CASSLARDRAGYTF